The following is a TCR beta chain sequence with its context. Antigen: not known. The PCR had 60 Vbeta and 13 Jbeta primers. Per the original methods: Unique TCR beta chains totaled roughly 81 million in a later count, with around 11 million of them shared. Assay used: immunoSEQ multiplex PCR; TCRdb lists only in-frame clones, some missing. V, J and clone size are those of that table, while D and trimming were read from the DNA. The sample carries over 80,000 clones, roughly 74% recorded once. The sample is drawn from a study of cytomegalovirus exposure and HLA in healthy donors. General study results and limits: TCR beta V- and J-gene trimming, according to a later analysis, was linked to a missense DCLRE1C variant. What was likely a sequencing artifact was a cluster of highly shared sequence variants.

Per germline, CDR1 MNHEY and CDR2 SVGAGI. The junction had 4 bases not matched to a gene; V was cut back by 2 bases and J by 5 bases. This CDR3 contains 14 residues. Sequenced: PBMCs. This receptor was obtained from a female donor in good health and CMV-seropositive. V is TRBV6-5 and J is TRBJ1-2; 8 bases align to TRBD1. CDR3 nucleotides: TGTGCCAGCAGTTACAAGGGACAGGTGTATGGCTACACCTTC. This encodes CASSYKGQVYGYTF.